This T cell receptor beta chain derives from a study of CD8+ T cells in alopecia areata. Findings and caveats of the study: There were many expanded lesional clones persisting in scalp and blood during tofacitinib.

Reverse transcribed after extraction, RNA yielded cDNA as the sequencing template. The table came from immunoSEQ multiplex PCR; TCRdb's copy has only in-frame clones and leaves some out. The data show fewer than 200,000 clones, around three fifths seen once. V shed 1 base and J shed 6 bases, with 10 bases lying between them. The CDR3 runs to 14 residues. Germline CDR1 and CDR2: LNHNV and YYDKDF (reference sequence). Details on this clone: What it recognizes is unknown.

Specified treatment: oral pan-JAK inhibitor, 5-10 mg twice daily. This clonotype was obtained from a human donor with alopecia areata. The sample consisted of CD4+ T cells sorted from blood, taken at week 24, from a patient treated with tofacitinib. The chain links TRBV15 to TRBJ1-5; perhaps TRBD1 as D (5 bases). In DNA, the CDR3 is TGTGCCACCAGCAGAGCGGGGGGGAGTCAGCCCCAGCATTTT. Protein sequence: CATSRAGGSQPQHF. The variable domain in full, with the rest retrieved from reference TRBV15 and TRBJ1-5, is DAMVIQNPRYQVTQFGKPVTLSCSQTLNHNVMYWYQQKSSQAPKLLFHYYDKDFNNEADTPDNFQSRRPNTSFCFLDIRSPGLGDTAMYLCATSRAGGSQPQHFGDGTRLSIL.